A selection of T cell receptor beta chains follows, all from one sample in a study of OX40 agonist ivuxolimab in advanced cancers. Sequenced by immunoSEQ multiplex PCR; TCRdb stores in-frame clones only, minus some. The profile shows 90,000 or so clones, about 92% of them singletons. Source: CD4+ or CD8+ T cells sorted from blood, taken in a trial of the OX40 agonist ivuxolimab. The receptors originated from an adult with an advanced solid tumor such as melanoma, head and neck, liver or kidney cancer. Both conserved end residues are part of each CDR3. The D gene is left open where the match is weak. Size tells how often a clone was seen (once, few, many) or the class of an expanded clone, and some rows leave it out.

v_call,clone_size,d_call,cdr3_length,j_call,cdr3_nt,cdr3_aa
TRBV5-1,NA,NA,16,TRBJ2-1,TGCGCCAGCAGCTTTGGGGGGGGCCTTCCCTACAATGAGCAGTTCTTC,CASSFGGGLPYNEQFF
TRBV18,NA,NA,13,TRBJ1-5,TGTGCCAGCTCACCACCCAGGGGTCAGCCCCAGCATTTT,CASSPPRGQPQHF
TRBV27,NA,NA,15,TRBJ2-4,TGTGCCAGCAGTTCCTTCGGAGCGAAAAGGAACATTCAGTACTTC,CASSSFGAKRNIQYF
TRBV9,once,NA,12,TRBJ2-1,TGTGCCAGCAGCGTCGGGGACAATGAGCAGTTCTTC,CASSVGDNEQFF
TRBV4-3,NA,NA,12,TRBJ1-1,TGCGCCAGCAGCCAAAGGGGTTCTGAAGCTTTCTTT,CASSQRGSEAFF
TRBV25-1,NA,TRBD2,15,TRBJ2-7,TGTGCCAGCAGTGAAGAGGGACTAGCTTCCCGCGAGCAGTACTTC,CASSEEGLASREQYF
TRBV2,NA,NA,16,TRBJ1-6,TGTGCCAGCAGTCGGACGGATGGCTCCTATAATTCACCCCTCCACTTT,CASSRTDGSYNSPLHF
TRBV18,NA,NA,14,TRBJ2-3,TGTGCCAGCTCACGGGGAGACCCCACAGATACGCAGTATTTT,CASSRGDPTDTQYF
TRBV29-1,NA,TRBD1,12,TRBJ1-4,TGCAGCGTTCAGGGTGGACAGGGGGAACTGTTTTTT,CSVQGGQGELFF
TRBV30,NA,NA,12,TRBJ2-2,TGTGCCTGGAGCGGCGGGTCCGGGGAGCTGTTTTTT,CAWSGGSGELFF
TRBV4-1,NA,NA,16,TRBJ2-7,TGCGCCAGCAGCCAAGATCCCGGACTGTCGGACTACGAGCAGTACTTC,CASSQDPGLSDYEQYF
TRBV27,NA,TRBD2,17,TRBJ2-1,TGTGCCAGCAGTTTTGGTCTAGCGGGGAGGCCGGGCAATGAGCAGTTCTTC,CASSFGLAGRPGNEQFF
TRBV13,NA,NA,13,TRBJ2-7,TGTGCCAGCAGCTTAGGGCGGAGCTACGAGCAGTACTTC,CASSLGRSYEQYF
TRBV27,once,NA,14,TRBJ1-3,TGTGCCAGCAGTACTAGTGACAGTTTAAACACCATATATTTT,CASSTSDSLNTIYF
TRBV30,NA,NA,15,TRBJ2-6,TGTGCCTGGAGTGGGGTACCCTCTGGGGCCAACGTCCTGACTTTC,CAWSGVPSGANVLTF
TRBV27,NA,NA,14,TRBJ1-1,TGTGCCAGCAGACCCGCAGTAATGAACACTGAAGCTTTCTTT,CASRPAVMNTEAFF
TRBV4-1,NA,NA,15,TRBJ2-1,TGCGCCAGCAGCCAAGCCCCGTCCGGGAACAATGAGCAGTTCTTC,CASSQAPSGNNEQFF
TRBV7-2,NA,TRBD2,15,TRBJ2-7,TGTGCCAGCAGCCCTGGTAGCGGGGGATACTACGAGCAGTACTTC,CASSPGSGGYYEQYF
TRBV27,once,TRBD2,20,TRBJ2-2,TGTGCCAGCAGTTTATTAGCGGGAGAATCCCGATATACGAACACCGGGGAGCTGTTTTTT,CASSLLAGESRYTNTGELFF
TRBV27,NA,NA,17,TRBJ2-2,TGTGCCAGCAGTTTCAAACTGTCTCAGCCAAACACCGGGGAGCTGTTTTTT,CASSFKLSQPNTGELFF
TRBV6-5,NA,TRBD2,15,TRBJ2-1,TGTGCCAGCAAACTTACTAGCGGGAGTGGCAATGAGCAGTTCTTC,CASKLTSGSGNEQFF
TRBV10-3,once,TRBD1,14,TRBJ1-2,TGTGCCATCTGGACAGGGGCTTCTAACTATGGCTACACCTTC,CAIWTGASNYGYTF
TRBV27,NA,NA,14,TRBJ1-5,TGTGCCAGCAGTTCCCGACAGCACAATCAGCCCCAGCATTTT,CASSSRQHNQPQHF
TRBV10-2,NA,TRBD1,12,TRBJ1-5,TGCGCCAGCAGTGGCGGACAGGCTTTCCAGCATTTT,CASSGGQAFQHF
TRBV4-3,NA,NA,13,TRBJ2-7,TGCGCCAGCAGCCAACCAGGGAATCGGGAGCAGTACTTC,CASSQPGNREQYF
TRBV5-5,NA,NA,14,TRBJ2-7,TGTGCCAGCAGCTTCTTTGCGACTACCTACGAGCAGTACTTC,CASSFFATTYEQYF
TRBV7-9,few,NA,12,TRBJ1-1,TGTGCCAGCAGCTTAGGTAAGGGGCAGGCTTTCTTT,CASSLGKGQAFF
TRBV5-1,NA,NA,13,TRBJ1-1,TGCGCCAGCAGCTACGAATTGAACACTGAAGCTTTCTTT,CASSYELNTEAFF
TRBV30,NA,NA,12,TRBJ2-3,TGTGCCTGGGTTGGAGACGGAGATACGCAGTATTTT,CAWVGDGDTQYF
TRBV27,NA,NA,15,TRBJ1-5,TGTGCCAGCAGTTTTCGAGGGAATAGCAATCAGCCCCAGCATTTT,CASSFRGNSNQPQHF
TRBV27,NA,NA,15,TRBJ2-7,TGTGCCAGCAGTTTATCAGTAGGCCCCTTCTACGAGCAGTACTTC,CASSLSVGPFYEQYF
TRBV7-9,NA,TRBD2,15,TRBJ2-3,TGTGCCAGCAGCTCCCTAGCGGCTAGCACAGATACGCAGTATTTT,CASSSLAASTDTQYF
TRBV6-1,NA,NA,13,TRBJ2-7,TGTGCCAGCAGTGAAGGCTGGGGCTACGAGCAGTACTTC,CASSEGWGYEQYF
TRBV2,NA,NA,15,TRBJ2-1,TGTGCCAGTAGAGCCCGGGATCGGGAGAAGAATGAGCAGTTCTTC,CASRARDREKNEQFF
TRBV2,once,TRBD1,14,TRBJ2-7,TGTGCCAGCAGGGCCGCGGACAGGGTCCACGAGCAGTACTTC,CASRAADRVHEQYF
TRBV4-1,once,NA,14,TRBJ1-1,TGCGCCAGCAGCCAACCCGGGACAATTAAGGCGGCTTTCTTT,CASSQPGTIKAAFF
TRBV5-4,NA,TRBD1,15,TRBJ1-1,TGTGCCAGCAGCTTGGGGACAGGGCTGAACACTGAAGCTTTCTTT,CASSLGTGLNTEAFF
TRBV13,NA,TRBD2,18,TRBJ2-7,TGTGCCAGCAGCTTAGGGTTGCTCGCGGGGGGGCCCTCCTACGAGCAGTACTTC,CASSLGLLAGGPSYEQYF
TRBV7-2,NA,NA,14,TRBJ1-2,TGTGCCAGCAGCTTAGGACCCAATAACTATGGCTACACCTTC,CASSLGPNNYGYTF
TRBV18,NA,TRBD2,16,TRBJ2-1,TGTGCCAGCTCACCGGGACTAGCGGGATTCTACAATGAGCAGTTCTTC,CASSPGLAGFYNEQFF